This TCR beta chain was sequenced for a study of blood T cell repertoires in COVID-19. CDR3 size: 14 residues. Trimming pared 6 bases from V and 1 base from J, leaving 12 bases between. CDR1 LGHDT and CDR2 YNNKEL come from the germline V gene (reference sequence). Using immunoSEQ multiplex PCR, the repertoire was profiled, and TCRdb retains in-frame clones only, with some absent. The table shows roughly 300,000 clones, with roughly 90% occurring only once. Input material: peripheral blood. This receptor was identified in a man younger than 35 who had recovered from COVID-19. This chain joins TRBV3-1 (or the pseudogene TRBV3-2) and TRBJ1-1; tentative D call: TRBD1 (5 bases). CDR3 sequence (DNA): TGTGCCAGCAGTTACGGCAGGGAGAACACTGAAGCTTTCTTT. Translating it yields CASSYGRENTEAFF.